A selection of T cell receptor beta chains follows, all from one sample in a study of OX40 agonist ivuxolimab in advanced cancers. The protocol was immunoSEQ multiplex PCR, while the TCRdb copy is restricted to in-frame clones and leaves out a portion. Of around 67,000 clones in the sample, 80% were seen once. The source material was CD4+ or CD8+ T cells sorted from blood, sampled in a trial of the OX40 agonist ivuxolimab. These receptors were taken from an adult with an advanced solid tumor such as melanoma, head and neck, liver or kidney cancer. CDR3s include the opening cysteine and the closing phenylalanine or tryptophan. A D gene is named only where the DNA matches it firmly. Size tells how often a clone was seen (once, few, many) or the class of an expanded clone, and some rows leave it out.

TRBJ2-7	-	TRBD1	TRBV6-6	TGTGCCAGCAGTCTCACAGGGGGCGAGCAGTACTTC	CASSLTGGEQYF
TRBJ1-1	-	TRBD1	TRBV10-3	TGTGCCATCGTAGGACAGGGGGAAGCTTTCTTT	CAIVGQGEAFF
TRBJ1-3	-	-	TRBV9	TGTGCCAGCCATCCGGGGGGCTGGGAGGGAAACACCATATATTTT	CASHPGGWEGNTIYF
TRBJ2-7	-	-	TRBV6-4	TGTGCCAGCAGAGCGGTAGGGTACGAGCAGTACTTC	CASRAVGYEQYF
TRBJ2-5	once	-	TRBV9	TGTGCCAGCAGCCCCCGGGGGCCACAAGAGACCCAGTACTTC	CASSPRGPQETQYF
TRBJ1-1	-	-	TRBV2	TGTGCCAGCAGTGAATCTAGGACGGCGAACACTGAAGCTTTCTTT	CASSESRTANTEAFF
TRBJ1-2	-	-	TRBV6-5	TGTGCCAGCAGTAACCGATGGGGGGGCTACACCTTC	CASSNRWGGYTF
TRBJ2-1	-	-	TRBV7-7	TGTGCCAGCAGCCTAGACATATACAATGAGCAGTTCTTC	CASSLDIYNEQFF
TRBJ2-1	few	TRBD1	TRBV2	TGTGCCAGCAGTGCCACAGGGGGCGGCTACAATGAGCAGTTCTTC	CASSATGGGYNEQFF
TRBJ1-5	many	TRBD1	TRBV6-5	TGTGCCAGCAGTTGGGGACAGGGGAATCAGCCCCAGCATTTT	CASSWGQGNQPQHF
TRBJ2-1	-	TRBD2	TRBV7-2	TGTGCCAGCAGCTCCCTACTAGCGGGGGGGCCGGGTGAGCAGTTCTTC	CASSSLLAGGPGEQFF
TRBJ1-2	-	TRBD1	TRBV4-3	TGCGCCAGCAGCCAAGATGGAGGACAGGGGGGACCTGACACCTTC	CASSQDGGQGGPDTF
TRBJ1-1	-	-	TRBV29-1	TGCAGCGTTGACGATAGATTGTTTGCTTTCTTT	CSVDDRLFAFF
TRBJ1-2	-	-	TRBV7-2	TGTGCCAGCAGCCCCCGTCGGGGGGATGGGGGTGGCTACACCTTC	CASSPRRGDGGGYTF
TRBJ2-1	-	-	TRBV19	TGTGCCAGTAGGGACAGTAGCTCCTACAATGAGCAGTTCTTC	CASRDSSSYNEQFF
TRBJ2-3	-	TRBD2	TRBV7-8	TGTGCCAGCAGACGGTCCAGCGGGGGGAGCACAGATACGCAGTATTTT	CASRRSSGGSTDTQYF
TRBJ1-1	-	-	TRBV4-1	TGCGCCAGCAGCGTAGGACAGCAGAACACTGAAGCTTTCTTT	CASSVGQQNTEAFF
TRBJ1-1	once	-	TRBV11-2	TGTGCCAGCAGCCCCCATAAGGGGGCTGAAGCTTTCTTT	CASSPHKGAEAFF
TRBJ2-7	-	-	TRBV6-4	TGTGCCAGCAGTCCCACGCACGGGACCCCGGTCGACGAGCAGTACTTC	CASSPTHGTPVDEQYF
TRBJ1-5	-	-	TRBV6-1	TGTGCCAGCAGCCCCTTGCGGGCTAGTCAGCCCCAGCATTTT	CASSPLRASQPQHF
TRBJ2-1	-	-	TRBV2	TGTGCCAGCAGTGAAAACCCAGAAGAGTTCTTC	CASSENPEEFF
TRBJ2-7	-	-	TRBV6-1	TGTGCCAGCATCGCCTGGAACTACGAGCAGTACTTC	CASIAWNYEQYF
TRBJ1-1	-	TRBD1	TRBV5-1	TGCGCCAGCAGCTTGGACAGGGGGACTGAAGCTTTCTTT	CASSLDRGTEAFF
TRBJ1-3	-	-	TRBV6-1	TGTGCCAGCAGTGAGGGCAGTTACTCTGGAAACACCATATATTTT	CASSEGSYSGNTIYF
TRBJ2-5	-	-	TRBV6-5	TGTGCCAGCAGTCGTCGATTGGGAGCGGGAGAGACCCAGTACTTC	CASSRRLGAGETQYF
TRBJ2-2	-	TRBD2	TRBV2	TGTGCCAGCAGTGAATGGTCGGGGGGAAACACCGGGGAGCTGTTTTTT	CASSEWSGGNTGELFF
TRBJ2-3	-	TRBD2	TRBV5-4	TGTGCCAGCAGCTTGGTAACAGGCGGGGGGTTAGATACGCAGTATTTT	CASSLVTGGGLDTQYF
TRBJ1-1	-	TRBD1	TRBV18	TGTGCCAGCTCTCAGACAGGGGGCGTCACTGAAGCTTTCTTT	CASSQTGGVTEAFF
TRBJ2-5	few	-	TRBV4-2	TGTGCCAGCAGCCAAGTGGGGGCTAGCGGAGAGACCCAGTACTTC	CASSQVGASGETQYF
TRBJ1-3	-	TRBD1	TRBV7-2	TGTGCCAGCAGCCCCGGGACAGCCTCTGGAAACACCATATATTTT	CASSPGTASGNTIYF
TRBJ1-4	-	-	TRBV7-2	TGTGCCAGCAGCTTAGTAGACGGGTCTGAAAAACTGTTTTTT	CASSLVDGSEKLFF
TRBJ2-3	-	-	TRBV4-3	TGCGCCAGCAGCCAAGGCTTTACGGGTACGCAGTATTTT	CASSQGFTGTQYF
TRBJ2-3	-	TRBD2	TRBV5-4	TGTGCCAGCAGCCGGACTAGCGGGGGGGCCGTAGATACGCAGTATTTT	CASSRTSGGAVDTQYF
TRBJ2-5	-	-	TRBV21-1	TGTGCCAGCAGCAAAGCAAGACCCCAAGAGACCCAGTACTTC	CASSKARPQETQYF
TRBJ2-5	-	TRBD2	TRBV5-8	TGTGCCAGCAGCTCCCCGGGTGGGAGGGGCGAGACCCAGTACTTC	CASSSPGGRGETQYF
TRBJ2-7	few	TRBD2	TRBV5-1	TGCGCCAGCAGCTTGGAAGCGGGGGGGTTCAACGAGCAGTACTTC	CASSLEAGGFNEQYF
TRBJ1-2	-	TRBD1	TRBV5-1	TGCGCCAGCAACCTGGACAGGCGGACGGATGGCTACACCTTC	CASNLDRRTDGYTF
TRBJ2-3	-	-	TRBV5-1	TGCGCCAGCAGCTTGGGGGGCCTAGGGACAGATACGCAGTATTTT	CASSLGGLGTDTQYF
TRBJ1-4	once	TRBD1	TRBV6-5	TGTGCCAGCAGTCAGACAGGGGCAACTAATGAAAAACTGTTTTTT	CASSQTGATNEKLFF
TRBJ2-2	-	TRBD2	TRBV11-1	TGTGCCAGCAGCCCTTACGGGAGGGTGAACACCGGGGAGCTGTTTTTT	CASSPYGRVNTGELFF
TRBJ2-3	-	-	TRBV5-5	TGTGCCAGCAGCTTGAACGGGGTTTCCTCAGATACGCAGTATTTT	CASSLNGVSSDTQYF
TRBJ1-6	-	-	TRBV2	TGTGCCAGCAGGACCCAGGCGGGGGTAGGCTCACCCCTCCACTTT	CASRTQAGVGSPLHF
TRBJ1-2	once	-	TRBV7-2	TGTGCCAGCAGCTTAGGGACCCTGGGCTATGGCTACACCTTC	CASSLGTLGYGYTF
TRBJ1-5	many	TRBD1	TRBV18	TGTGCCAGCTCACCCCGACAGGGCGATGCCCAGCCCCAGCATTTT	CASSPRQGDAQPQHF
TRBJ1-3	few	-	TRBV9	TGTGCCAGCAGCGGGCTCGGACAGATCTCTGGAAACACCATATATTTT	CASSGLGQISGNTIYF
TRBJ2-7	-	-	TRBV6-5	TGTGCCAGCAGTTACTCGTCCACAGGGCGTGGGTACGAGCAGTACTTC	CASSYSSTGRGYEQYF
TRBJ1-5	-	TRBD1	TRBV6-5	TGTGCCAGCAGTTACACCTGGGACAGAGATCAGCCCCAGCATTTT	CASSYTWDRDQPQHF